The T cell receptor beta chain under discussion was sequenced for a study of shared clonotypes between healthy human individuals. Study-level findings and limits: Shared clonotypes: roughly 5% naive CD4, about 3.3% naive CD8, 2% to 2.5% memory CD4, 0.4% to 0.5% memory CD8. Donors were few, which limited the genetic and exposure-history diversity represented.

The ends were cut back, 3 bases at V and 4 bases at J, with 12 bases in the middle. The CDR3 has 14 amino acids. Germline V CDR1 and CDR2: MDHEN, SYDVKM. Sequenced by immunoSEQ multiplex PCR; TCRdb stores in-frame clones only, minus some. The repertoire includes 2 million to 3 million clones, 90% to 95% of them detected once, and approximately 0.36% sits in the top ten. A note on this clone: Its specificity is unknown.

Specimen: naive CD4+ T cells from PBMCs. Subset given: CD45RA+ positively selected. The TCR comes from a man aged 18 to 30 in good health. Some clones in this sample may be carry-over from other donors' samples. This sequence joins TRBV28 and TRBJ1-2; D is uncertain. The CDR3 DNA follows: TGTGCCAGCAGTTTGGCAGGAGTCTTCTATGGCTACACCTTC. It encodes CASSLAGVFYGYTF.